This T cell receptor (beta chain) was recorded in a study of cytomegalovirus exposure and HLA in healthy donors. This clone was picked up one time. Germline V gene sequence: CDR1 SGHRS, CDR2 YFSETQ. The V gene lost 0 bases and the J gene lost 0 bases, with 5 bases spanning the gap. This CDR3 comprises 14 residues. PCR employed 60 Vbeta and 13 Jbeta primers. Here immunoSEQ multiplex PCR was the method, and the copy in TCRdb shows in-frame clones only, minus some. The top ten hold less than 25% of the sample, which has tens of thousands of clones, approximately 70% seen once. The specimen sequenced was PBMCs. The rearrangement joins TRBV5-1 to TRBJ2-3, with D uncertain. The TCR comes from a middle-aged man in good health and CMV-seropositive. CDR3 amino acids: CASSLAISTDTQYF. In DNA form, the CDR3 reads TGCGCCAGCAGCTTGGCTATCAGCACAGATACGCAGTATTTT. The complete variable domain, with remaining parts taken from reference TRBV5-1 and TRBJ2-3, reads KAGVTQTPRYLIKTRGQQVTLSCSPISGHRSVSWYQQTPGQGLQFLFEYFSETQRNKGNFPGRFSGRQFSNSRSEMNVSTLELGDSALYLCASSLAISTDTQYFGPGTRLTVL.